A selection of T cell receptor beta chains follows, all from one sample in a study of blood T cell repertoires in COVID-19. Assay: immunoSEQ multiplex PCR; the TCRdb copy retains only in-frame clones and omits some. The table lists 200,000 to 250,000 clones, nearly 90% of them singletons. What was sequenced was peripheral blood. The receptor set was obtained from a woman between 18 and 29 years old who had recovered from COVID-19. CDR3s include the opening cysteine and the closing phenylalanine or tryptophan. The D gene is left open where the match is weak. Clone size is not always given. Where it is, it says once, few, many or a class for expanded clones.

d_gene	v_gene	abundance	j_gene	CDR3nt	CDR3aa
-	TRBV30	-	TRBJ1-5	TGTGCCTCTGGAGTAATAGATCAGCCCCAGCATTTT	CASGVIDQPQHF
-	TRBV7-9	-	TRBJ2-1	TGTGCCAGCAGCTTCCTAGCGTTGGGTGAGCAGTTCTTC	CASSFLALGEQFF
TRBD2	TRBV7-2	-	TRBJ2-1	TGTGCCAGCAGCTTAGCGATAGCGGGACCCCCTTCCTACAATGAGCAGTTCTTC	CASSLAIAGPPSYNEQFF
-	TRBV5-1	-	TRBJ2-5	TGCGCCAGCAGCCCCCCGGGACAAACGGGGGAGACCCAGTACTTC	CASSPPGQTGETQYF
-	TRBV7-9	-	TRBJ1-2	TGTGCCAGCAGCTTTGAACAGCCTTGGGGCTACACCTTC	CASSFEQPWGYTF
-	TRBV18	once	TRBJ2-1	TGTGCCAGCTCACCGCCGTGGCACAACAATGAGCAGTTCTTC	CASSPPWHNNEQFF
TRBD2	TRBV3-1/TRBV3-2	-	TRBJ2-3	TGTGCCAGCAGCCAAGATCGGGTTAGCGGGGGGGATACGCAGTATTTT	CASSQDRVSGGDTQYF
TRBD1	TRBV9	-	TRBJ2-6	TGTGCCAGCAGCCCACGACAGGGGCGAGAGACGAGCTCTGGGGCCAACGTCCTGACTTTC	CASSPRQGRETSSGANVLTF
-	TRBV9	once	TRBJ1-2	TGTGCCAGCAGCGTAGGCCCAGGGGACTATGGCTACACCTTC	CASSVGPGDYGYTF
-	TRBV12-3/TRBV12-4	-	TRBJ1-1	TGTGCCAGCACCGGGGGGAGGTCGAAAGCTTTCTTT	CASTGGRSKAFF
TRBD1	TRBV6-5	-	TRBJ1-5	TGTGCCACTGAGACAGGGGGCAATCAGCCCCAGCATTTT	CATETGGNQPQHF
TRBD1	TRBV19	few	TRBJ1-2	TGTGCCAGTAGTCGACCCGGGACAGGGGGCTTAAGCTATGGCTACACCTTC	CASSRPGTGGLSYGYTF
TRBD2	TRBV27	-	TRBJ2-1	TGTGCCAGCAGTTCCTCGGGAGGGCGACCAACGAGATTTTACAATGAGCAGTTCTTC	CASSSSGGRPTRFYNEQFF
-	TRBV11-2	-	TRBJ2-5	TGTGCCAGCAGCCTGACCGCAGGGGCTTCCCAAGAGACCCAGTACTTC	CASSLTAGASQETQYF
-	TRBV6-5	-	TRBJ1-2	TGTGCCAGCAGTCCTTCGGGCTATGGCTACACCTTC	CASSPSGYGYTF
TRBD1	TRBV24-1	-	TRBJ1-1	TGTGCCACCAGTGATTTGTACAGGGGTGATGAAGCTTTCTTT	CATSDLYRGDEAFF
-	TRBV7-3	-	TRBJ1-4	TGTGCCAGCAGCTTAGTTCCGGCAACTAATGAAAAACTGTTTTTT	CASSLVPATNEKLFF
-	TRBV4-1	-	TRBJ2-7	TGCGCCAGCAGCCTTGGGGGCGCGCTCTACGAGCAGTACTTC	CASSLGGALYEQYF
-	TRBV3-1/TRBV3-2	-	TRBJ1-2	TGTGCCAGCAAGCTTTCGCGGCGGGGCGCAGGCTATGGCTACACCTTC	CASKLSRRGAGYGYTF
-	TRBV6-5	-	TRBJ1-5	TGTGCCAGCAGTTATGGGGGAGGGAGCAATCAGCCCCAGCATTTT	CASSYGGGSNQPQHF
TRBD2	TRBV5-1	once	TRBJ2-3	TGCGCCAGCAGCTTCGGGACTAGCTCGACAGATACGCAGTATTTT	CASSFGTSSTDTQYF
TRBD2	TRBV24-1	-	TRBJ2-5	TGTGCCACCAGTGATTCTCTAGCGGGAGGGCACCAAGAGACCCAGTACTTC	CATSDSLAGGHQETQYF
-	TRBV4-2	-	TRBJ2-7	TGTGCCAGCAGCCAAGAGGCGGGAAGTGGCGAGCAGTACTTC	CASSQEAGSGEQYF
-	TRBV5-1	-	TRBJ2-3	TGCGCCAGCAGCTCTTGGGTAGTAGTAGGAGCAACTAGCACAGATACGCAGTATTTT	CASSSWVVVGATSTDTQYF
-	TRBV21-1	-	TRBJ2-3	TGTGCCAGCTATAGAGGGATGGGAGATACGCAGTATTTT	CASYRGMGDTQYF
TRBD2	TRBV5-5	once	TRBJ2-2	TGTGCCAGCAGCTCCCCGGAGCGGGAGGCGGCCGGGGAGCTGTTTTTT	CASSSPEREAAGELFF
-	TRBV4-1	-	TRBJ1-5	TGCGCCAGCAGCCAAGATTTGAGGGTCCCCTATAGCAATCAGCCCCAGCATTTT	CASSQDLRVPYSNQPQHF
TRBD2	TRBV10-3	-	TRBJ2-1	TGTGCCATCAGGGAGACTAGCGGGATGTACAATGAGCAGTTCTTC	CAIRETSGMYNEQFF
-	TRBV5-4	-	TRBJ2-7	TGTGCCAGCAGCGTCCGGGGGAGGTACGAGCAGTACTTC	CASSVRGRYEQYF
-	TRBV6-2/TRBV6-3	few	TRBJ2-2	TGTGCCAGCAGTAACACAGGGTCGGTCACCGGGGAGCTGTTTTTT	CASSNTGSVTGELFF
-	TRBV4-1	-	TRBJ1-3	TGCGCCAGCAGCGCGCCCGACAGGTCAGCTGGAAACACCATATATTTT	CASSAPDRSAGNTIYF
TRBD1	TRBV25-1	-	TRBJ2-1	TGTGCCAGCAGGCGGCTAGGGACAGAAGAGCAGTTCTTC	CASRRLGTEEQFF
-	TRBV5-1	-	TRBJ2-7	TGCGCCAGCAGCTTGACAAGCTCCTACGAGCAGTACTTC	CASSLTSSYEQYF
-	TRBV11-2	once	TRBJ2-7	TGTGCCAGCAGCTACGCGGGCACCTCCTACGAGCAGTACTTC	CASSYAGTSYEQYF
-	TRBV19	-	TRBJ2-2	TGTGCCAGTAGCAGGAACACCGGGGAGCTGTTTTTT	CASSRNTGELFF
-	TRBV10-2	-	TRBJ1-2	TGCGCCAGCAGTGACTCAGACAGGCCTCCCTTCTATGGCTACACCTTC	CASSDSDRPPFYGYTF
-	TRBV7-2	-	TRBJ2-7	TGTGCCAGCAGCACCCGGGAATTCTACGAGCAGTACTTC	CASSTREFYEQYF
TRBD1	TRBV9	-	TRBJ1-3	TGTGCCAGCAGCACCGTACAGGGGCTGATTGGAAACACCATATATTTT	CASSTVQGLIGNTIYF
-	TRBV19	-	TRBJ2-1	TGTGCCAGTAGTCCGGGATATCTTAGTTCCTACAATGAGCAGTTCTTC	CASSPGYLSSYNEQFF
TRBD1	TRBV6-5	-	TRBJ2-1	TGTGCCAGCTATAGACAGGGGTACAATGAGCAGTTCTTC	CASYRQGYNEQFF
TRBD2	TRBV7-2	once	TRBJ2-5	TGTGCCAGCAGCCTAGGGCTAGCGGGAGTGGGGACCCAGTACTTC	CASSLGLAGVGTQYF
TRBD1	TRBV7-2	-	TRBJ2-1	TGTGCCAGCAGCTCCCGACAGGGGGTCCGCGCGAATGAGCAGTTCTTC	CASSSRQGVRANEQFF
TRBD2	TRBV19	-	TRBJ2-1	TGTGCCAGTAGCCTGGGACTAGCGGGACCCGACAACAATGAGCAGTTCTTC	CASSLGLAGPDNNEQFF
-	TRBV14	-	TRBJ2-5	TGTGCCAGCAGCCAAGACTGGGGGGGCCGGGAGACCCAGTACTTC	CASSQDWGGRETQYF
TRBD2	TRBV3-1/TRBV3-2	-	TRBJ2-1	TGTGCCAGCAGCCAAGATTCGGGGGACTACTACAATGAGCAGTTCTTC	CASSQDSGDYYNEQFF
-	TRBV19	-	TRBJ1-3	TGTGCCAGTAGTATAATCGGTGGGCACAGCAGTTCTGGAAACACCATATATTTT	CASSIIGGHSSSGNTIYF
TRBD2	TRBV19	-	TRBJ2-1	TGTGCCAGTAGTGTGCTAGCGGACAAGTACAATGAGCAGTTCTTC	CASSVLADKYNEQFF
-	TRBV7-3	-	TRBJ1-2	TGTGCCAGCACCATGTCAGTCGGCTACACCTTC	CASTMSVGYTF
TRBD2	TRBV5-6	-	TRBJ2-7	TGTGCCAGCAGCTTGGGTAGGGCGGGGGGCTACGAGCAGTACTTC	CASSLGRAGGYEQYF
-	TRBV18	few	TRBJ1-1	TGTGCCAGCTCACCAGGCAAATCGACTGAAGCTTTCTTT	CASSPGKSTEAFF
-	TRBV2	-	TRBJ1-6	TGTGCCAGCAGTGATCAGGGGCCCCACTATAATTCACCCCTCCACTTT	CASSDQGPHYNSPLHF